The present T cell receptor beta chain was sequenced within a study of T cell repertoires in cytomegalovirus infection. Study results and caveats: Cumulated frequencies of public TCR beta families served to identify carriers of CMV plus the relevant HLA. Dominating the ex vivo response were HLA-C-restricted CMV-specific TCR beta clonotypes.

TCRdb recomputed calls from the reads with MiXCR, one row per CDR3 protein. The sample contains hundreds of thousands of distinct CDR3 sequences, 30% to 40% of which appear only once. This clonotype was seen only a few times. Its antigen remains unknown. Trimming cost V 6 bases and J 1 base; bases outside gene matches: 3. This CDR3 contains 16 residues. CDR1 and CDR2 (germline): WNHNN, SYGVQD (reference sequence). Sample: cultured PBMCs, taken from culture after CMV antigen stimulation. This sequence joins TRBV10-1 and TRBJ2-6, with 10 nucleotides matching TRBD1. This clonotype was sampled from a human donor in good health (CMV status not recorded). Some clones in this sample may be carry-over from other donors' samples. CDR3 amino acids: CASRGTGESGANVLTF. CDR3 coding DNA: TGCGCCAGCAGGGGGACAGGGGAATCTGGGGCCAACGTCCTGACTTTC.